The entry that follows covers one TCR beta chain sequence. Its antigen is unknown. The sort gate was single viable CD3+CD4+CD8-CD45RO+ cells for memory CD4+ T cells. CMV serostatus came from serum IgG against pp150, pp28, p38, p52. Using immunoSEQ multiplex PCR, the repertoire was profiled, and TCRdb retains in-frame clones only, with some absent. Of over 40,000 clones in the sample, 65% to 80% were seen once. The sample is drawn from a study of memory CD4+ T cells and cytomegalovirus serostatus. In the study overall: This sample comes from healthy Belgian adults, about 10 CMV seropositive, about 23 seronegative.

Findings and caveats of the study: CD4+ memory repertoires contained about two fifths of the 164 reported CMV TCRbeta sequences. Suggested: most of the CMV-linked TCR signature lies in CD4+ memory cells.

This sequence was found in an adult in good health and CMV-seronegative. Specimen: memory CD4+ T cells from blood.

CDR3 nucleotides: TGTGCCAGCACTACGACAATGACAGGAAATGAAAAACTGTTTTTT. Residues: CASTTTMTGNEKLFF. The chain joins TRBV11-2 to TRBJ1-4; perhaps TRBD1 as D (6 bases). The CDR3 sequence is 15 residues long. Germline CDR1 reads SGHAT; CDR2 reads FQNNGV. V was clipped by 7 bases and J by 5 bases, with 17 bases between them.